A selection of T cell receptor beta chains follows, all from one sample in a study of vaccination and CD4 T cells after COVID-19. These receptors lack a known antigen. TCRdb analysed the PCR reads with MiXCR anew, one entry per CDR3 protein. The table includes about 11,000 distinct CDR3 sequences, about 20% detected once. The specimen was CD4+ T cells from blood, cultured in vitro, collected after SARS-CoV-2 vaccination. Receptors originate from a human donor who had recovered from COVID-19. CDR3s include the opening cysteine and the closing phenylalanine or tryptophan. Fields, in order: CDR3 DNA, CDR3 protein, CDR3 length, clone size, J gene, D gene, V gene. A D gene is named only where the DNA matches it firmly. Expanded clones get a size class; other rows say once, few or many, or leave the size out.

DNA: TGTGCCAGCAGTTCGAGGCGAGGGGACTTGTACAATGAGCAGTTCTTC
CDR3: CASSSRRGDLYNEQFF
length: 16
size: few
J: TRBJ2-1
D: -
V: TRBV27

DNA: TGTGCCAGCAGTTACACCCAGACAGGATCCTACGAGCAGTACTTC
CDR3: CASSYTQTGSYEQYF
length: 15
size: medium-sized
J: TRBJ2-7
D: -
V: TRBV6-5

DNA: TGTGCCAGCAGTCGGACAGGGGAGGCCAAAAACATTCAGTACTTC
CDR3: CASSRTGEAKNIQYF
length: 15
size: medium-sized
J: TRBJ2-4
D: TRBD1
V: TRBV6-1

DNA: TGTGCCAGCAACAGGGCCCCCTACGAGCAGTACTTC
CDR3: CASNRAPYEQYF
length: 12
size: medium-sized
J: TRBJ2-7
D: -
V: TRBV28

DNA: TGTGCCAGCAGCTTAGATCGACTGGCCACGGCCGGGGAGCTGTTTTTT
CDR3: CASSLDRLATAGELFF
length: 16
size: -
J: TRBJ2-2
D: -
V: TRBV11-3

DNA: TGTGCCAGCCGTAACAGGGCGTTCTCTGGAAACACCATATATTTT
CDR3: CASRNRAFSGNTIYF
length: 15
size: -
J: TRBJ1-3
D: -
V: TRBV28

DNA: TGTGCCAGCAGTTTAGGGACAGGGGGCGCGGGCGAGCAGTACTTC
CDR3: CASSLGTGGAGEQYF
length: 15
size: -
J: TRBJ2-7
D: TRBD1
V: TRBV6-5

DNA: TGTGCCAGTACCCCATTGGGGGGGGGCTACACCTTC
CDR3: CASTPLGGGYTF
length: 12
size: -
J: TRBJ1-2
D: -
V: TRBV19

DNA: TGTGCCAGCAGCTTGGACTGGAGAAACTACGAGCAGTACTTC
CDR3: CASSLDWRNYEQYF
length: 14
size: medium-sized
J: TRBJ2-7
D: -
V: TRBV7-8

DNA: TGTGCCAGCAGCTTGAGGGATGCAGCGGATACGCAGTATTTT
CDR3: CASSLRDAADTQYF
length: 14
size: few
J: TRBJ2-3
D: -
V: TRBV5-4

DNA: TGTGCCATCAAGGACGGGGGCCTCACTGAAGCTTTCTTT
CDR3: CAIKDGGLTEAFF
length: 13
size: -
J: TRBJ1-1
D: -
V: TRBV10-3

DNA: TGTGCCAGCAGGCCTTACGCCGGGACTAGGTCATCCTACGAGCAGTACTTC
CDR3: CASRPYAGTRSSYEQYF
length: 17
size: -
J: TRBJ2-7
D: TRBD2
V: TRBV27

DNA: TGCAGAGCTCCGGGACTTAGGGTAGCCAAAAACATTCAGTACTTC
CDR3: CRAPGLRVAKNIQYF
length: 15
size: medium-sized
J: TRBJ2-4
D: -
V: TRBV20-1

DNA: TGTGCCAGCAGCTTAATGGGTATATCCCAGTACTTC
CDR3: CASSLMGISQYF
length: 12
size: few
J: TRBJ2-5
D: -
V: TRBV7-9

DNA: TGTGCCACCAGTGCCGAACCCCCGAGAGGCGATGAGCAGTTCTTC
CDR3: CATSAEPPRGDEQFF
length: 15
size: -
J: TRBJ2-1
D: -
V: TRBV24-1

DNA: TGTGCCAGCAGCGTAGCAAATGAGCAGTTCTTC
CDR3: CASSVANEQFF
length: 11
size: -
J: TRBJ2-1
D: -
V: TRBV9

DNA: TGTGCCAGCAGTTACAGACAAGGGGCGGGTGGCTACACCTTC
CDR3: CASSYRQGAGGYTF
length: 14
size: medium-sized
J: TRBJ1-2
D: -
V: TRBV6-5

DNA: TGCGCCAGCAGCTTTTCCCACGACCCGGGACTAGCCGGGCAGTATTTT
CDR3: CASSFSHDPGLAGQYF
length: 16
size: few
J: TRBJ2-3
D: TRBD2
V: TRBV5-1

DNA: TGTGCCAGCAGTTTACCTGCGAGGAACACTGAAGCTTTCTTT
CDR3: CASSLPARNTEAFF
length: 14
size: few
J: TRBJ1-1
D: -
V: TRBV28

DNA: TGTGCCAGCAGTCCACGACAGGCGAGTCAAGAGACCCAGTACTTC
CDR3: CASSPRQASQETQYF
length: 15
size: -
J: TRBJ2-5
D: -
V: TRBV28

DNA: TGTGCCAGCAGTTCCGCCGACCGCCGGTTCTCTGGAAACACCATATATTTT
CDR3: CASSSADRRFSGNTIYF
length: 17
size: -
J: TRBJ1-3
D: -
V: TRBV27

DNA: TGTGCCAGCAGGGGGGCGGGAAACGAGCAGTACTTC
CDR3: CASRGAGNEQYF
length: 12
size: -
J: TRBJ2-7
D: -
V: TRBV28

DNA: TGCAGTGCTAGACGATCGTGGCTAGCGGGGCCTTCGGAGCAGTTCTTC
CDR3: CSARRSWLAGPSEQFF
length: 16
size: -
J: TRBJ2-1
D: TRBD2
V: TRBV20-1

DNA: TGTGCCAGCAGCTTGGGAGGGACACACAACACTGAAGCTTTCTTT
CDR3: CASSLGGTHNTEAFF
length: 15
size: -
J: TRBJ1-1
D: -
V: TRBV7-2

DNA: TGTGCCAGCAGCCACCCCCGCGAGGGGGCAGAATACGAGCAGTACTTC
CDR3: CASSHPREGAEYEQYF
length: 16
size: few
J: TRBJ2-7
D: TRBD1
V: TRBV6-1

DNA: TGCAGTGCTGTACAGGGGGGGGGAAACACTGAAGCTTTCTTT
CDR3: CSAVQGGGNTEAFF
length: 14
size: -
J: TRBJ1-1
D: TRBD1
V: TRBV20-1

DNA: TGTGCCAGCAGTTCAGACAGGGCCCGGTTAAGGGGCAATGAGCAGTTCTTC
CDR3: CASSSDRARLRGNEQFF
length: 17
size: -
J: TRBJ2-1
D: TRBD1
V: TRBV28

DNA: TGTGCCAGTAGTATAGATCTCCGCGGGTTGGAAAGCGAGCAGTACTTC
CDR3: CASSIDLRGLESEQYF
length: 16
size: -
J: TRBJ2-7
D: -
V: TRBV19

DNA: TGTGCCAGCTCACATCTCAGCCCCAGCGGGAGGAGCGATGAGCAGTTCTTC
CDR3: CASSHLSPSGRSDEQFF
length: 17
size: -
J: TRBJ2-1
D: TRBD2
V: TRBV18

DNA: TGTGCCAGCGCGGGGGGTGGCTATGGCTACACCTTC
CDR3: CASAGGGYGYTF
length: 12
size: -
J: TRBJ1-2
D: -
V: TRBV28

DNA: TGTGCCAGCAGCCAAGGGGGCCCGCAGGTGAACACTGAAGCTTTCTTT
CDR3: CASSQGGPQVNTEAFF
length: 16
size: medium-sized
J: TRBJ1-1
D: TRBD1
V: TRBV7-6

DNA: TGTGCCAGCAGCCCCCCCCCGAGGGACGGCACTGAAGCTTTCTTT
CDR3: CASSPPPRDGTEAFF
length: 15
size: -
J: TRBJ1-1
D: -
V: TRBV6-2/TRBV6-3

DNA: TGTGCCAGCAGCCCAGAAATCGGCAGGGGGCTAGCGGCTGGCTACACCTTC
CDR3: CASSPEIGRGLAAGYTF
length: 17
size: medium-sized
J: TRBJ1-2
D: TRBD1
V: TRBV7-2

DNA: TGTGCCAGCAGTTTAAGCGAGTATAATTCACCCCTCCACTTT
CDR3: CASSLSEYNSPLHF
length: 14
size: few
J: TRBJ1-6
D: -
V: TRBV28

DNA: TGTGCCAGCAGCCAAAACAGGGGGCAAGAGACCCAGTACTTC
CDR3: CASSQNRGQETQYF
length: 14
size: -
J: TRBJ2-5
D: TRBD1
V: TRBV14

DNA: TGTGCCAGCAGCGTAGATCAGGGGGCTCCTTCCTACAATGAGCAGTTCTTC
CDR3: CASSVDQGAPSYNEQFF
length: 17
size: -
J: TRBJ2-1
D: TRBD1
V: TRBV9

DNA: TGTGCCAGCAGTGCTCGGACTATCCAAGAGACCCAGTACTTC
CDR3: CASSARTIQETQYF
length: 14
size: -
J: TRBJ2-5
D: -
V: TRBV28

DNA: TGTGCCAGCAGCTTGGCCGTGGGGACTGAAGCTTTCTTT
CDR3: CASSLAVGTEAFF
length: 13
size: few
J: TRBJ1-1
D: -
V: TRBV5-8

DNA: TGTGCCAGCAGTTTCTCATTTGAGCAGTTCTTC
CDR3: CASSFSFEQFF
length: 11
size: -
J: TRBJ2-1
D: -
V: TRBV28

DNA: TGTGCCAGCAGACTTTTCCCAGTCACAGATACGCAGTATTTT
CDR3: CASRLFPVTDTQYF
length: 14
size: -
J: TRBJ2-3
D: -
V: TRBV11-2

DNA: TGCAGTGCTAGAGAACCGACAGGACGGAATTCACCCCTCCACTTT
CDR3: CSAREPTGRNSPLHF
length: 15
size: -
J: TRBJ1-6
D: -
V: TRBV20-1